The T cell receptor (beta chain) described here comes from a study of T cells and Merkel cell carcinoma outcomes (TCRdb year 2020). In the study overall: The study examined the tumor T-cell repertoire together with T-cell density as predictors of clinical outcome in patients with Merkel cell carcinoma.

The samples were taken from patients with Merkel cell carcinoma. In the case of this clone: This clone's antigen is unknown. No per-base quality is available; no much larger clone lies one base away.

Paper-wide results and their limitations: According to the report, clinical outcomes in Merkel cell carcinoma patients could be predicted using T-cell density together with features of the T-cell repertoire.

Library prep was done by the immunoSEQ multiplex PCR assay. TCRdb stores this immuneACCESS table with in-frame sequences only. Part of the clones is absent; in the studies checked, under half of the shortfall reflects unresolved V genes, and no reason is known for the rest. The sample includes roughly 6,000 clones, with approximately 80% observed a single time. The top ten clonotypes cover 5.9% of the sample. The CDR3 measures 13 amino acids from cysteine to phenylalanine. Just CDR3 DNA is preserved here, 39 bases in frame from base 1. Trimming removed 6 bases from V and 8 bases from J, leaving 16 bases between the germline ends. The germline V gene (reference sequence) gives CDR1 as MNHEY and CDR2 as SMNVEV.

Sequenced material: tumor tissue from Merkel cell carcinoma. The clonotype originates from a human donor with Merkel cell carcinoma. The V and J genes are TRBV27 and TRBJ1-2; the D gene identity is not certain. Here the CDR3 is given as CASRSMGVDGYTF. The sequenced DNA: TGTGCCAGCAGGTCCATGGGAGTAGACGGCTACACCTTC.